One and the same sample provided the 23 T cell receptor beta chains below, sequenced in a study of shared clonotypes between healthy human individuals. The data were produced by immunoSEQ multiplex PCR, yet TCRdb's version contains in-frame clones alone and is incomplete. This table holds around 990,000 clones, approximately 75% found once. Sequencing was done on a sample of memory CD4+ T cells from PBMCs. Subset reported: CD45RA-negative fraction. These receptors came from a man aged 18 to 29 in good health. Some clones in this sample may be carry-over from other donors' samples.

The chain employs TRBV14 and TRBJ2-7; TRBD2 is a possible D gene (5 bases). V was pared by 6 bases and J by 7 bases, with 16 bases between. Germline V gene data show CDR1 as SGHDN and CDR2 as FVKESK. The CDR3 is made up of 13 amino acids. CDR3 coding DNA: TGTGCCAGCAGAAGATCCGCGGGTGTGGAGCAGTACTTC. Encoded protein: CASRRSAGVEQYF.

J is TRBJ2-6 and V is TRBV7-3; TRBD2 is a possible D gene (5 bases). This CDR3 has 19 amino acids. V was trimmed by 2 bases and J by 4 bases, leaving 21 bases between them. Looked up from germline, CDR1 is SGHTA and CDR2 is FQGTGA. The CDR3 nucleotides are TGTGCCAGCAGCTTACGGCGCGGACCGGGGAATGTGGGGGCCAACGTCCTGACTTTC. It codes for CASSLRRGPGNVGANVLTF.

V usage is TRBV9 and J usage is TRBJ1-3, with D possibly TRBD1 on 5 matching bases. The CDR3 consists of 14 residues. Trimming shortened V by 3 bases and J by 2 bases, and 9 bases separated the two germline ends. CDR1 and CDR2 from the germline V gene are SGDLS and YYNGEE. The CDR3 DNA is TGTGCCAGCAGCGGGACAACCACTGGAAACACCATATATTTT. Its protein is CASSGTTTGNTIYF.

V is TRBV27 and J is TRBJ2-3, with TRBD2 matching 10 bases. The J segment lost 5 bases and the V segment lost 0 bases, leaving 8 bases of the junction unmatched. The CDR3 has 17 residues. Germline CDR1 is MNHEY and CDR2 is SMNVEV (reference sequence). The CDR3 reads CASSLSGASGSGDTQYF. In DNA form, the CDR3 reads TGTGCCAGCAGTTTATCCGGTGCTAGCGGGAGTGGAGATACGCAGTATTTT.

The V gene is TRBV5-1, the J gene TRBJ2-7; 8 nucleotides align to TRBD1. The J segment lost 1 base and the V segment lost 7 bases, leaving 7 bases of the junction unmatched. This CDR3 is built from 14 residues. CDR1 is SGHRS, CDR2 YFSETQ, per germline. For the CDR3, the DNA is TGCGCCAGCGGCGGACAGGGCTCGTCCTACGAGCAGTACTTC. It specifies CASGGQGSSYEQYF.

The chain employs TRBV5-1 and TRBJ1-4; D not resolved. This CDR3 is built from 18 residues. From germline, CDR1 is SGHRS and CDR2 YFSETQ. Trimming pared 0 bases from V and 1 base from J, leaving 16 bases between. As DNA, the CDR3 is TGCGCCAGCAGCTTGGGGGCAGTCCCCGCGGTAACTAATGAAAAACTGTTTTTT. It encodes CASSLGAVPAVTNEKLFF.

V and J are TRBV28 and TRBJ1-2; D is possibly TRBD1 (5 bases). Germline V lookup: CDR1 MDHEN, CDR2 SYDVKM. The V end was cut by 6 bases, the J end by 3 bases, with 11 bases between. The CDR3 sequence is 13 residues long. CDR3 sequence (DNA): TGTGCCAGCAGCCCGACAGCGTACTATGGCTACACCTTC. Translation gives CASSPTAYYGYTF.

In its sample, this clone was seen once. V is TRBV19 and J is TRBJ1-2, with 7 bases fitting TRBD1. The V gene end was trimmed by 6 bases and the J gene end by 5 bases; junction bases not matched to a gene: 15. Germline loops: CDR1 LNHDA, CDR2 SQIVND (reference sequence). CDR3 length equals 16 residues. CDR3 loop: CASRKLQGHGRYGYTF. DNA of the CDR3: TGTGCCAGTAGAAAACTACAGGGGCACGGAAGATATGGCTACACCTTC.

The CDR3: CASSWKQGSVETQYF. For the CDR3, the DNA is TGTGCCAGCAGCTGGAAACAGGGGTCGGTGGAGACCCAGTACTTC. The chain carries TRBV7-3 and TRBJ2-5, with TRBD1 matching over 7 bases. Looked up from germline, CDR1 is SGHTA and CDR2 is FQGTGA. CDR3 length: 15 residues. The trim removed 4 bases at V and 5 bases at J, leaving 10 bases unmatched.

This clone came up once. This CDR3 fails to terminate in the conserved phenylalanine or tryptophan, so it likely reflects a read error. J is TRBJ1-5 and V is TRBV28; D is possibly TRBD1 (5 bases). This CDR3 spans 12 amino acids. V dropped 6 bases and J dropped 11 bases, with 14 bases sitting between them. Germline CDR1 is MDHEN and CDR2 is SYDVKM. In DNA, the CDR3 is TGTGCCAGCAGCCCCGTCAGGGCGTCCCAGCATTCT. Translation: CASSPVRASQHS.

The chain joins TRBV6-5 to TRBJ1-3, with a weak D call TRBD1 (6 bases). Looked up from germline, CDR1 is MNHEY and CDR2 is SVGAGI. This CDR3 has 13 amino acids. Trimming stripped 6 bases from V and 0 bases from J, with 6 bases between. The CDR3 region has the DNA TGTGCCAGCAGGGGACACTCTGGAAACACCATATATTTT. This encodes CASRGHSGNTIYF.

This rearrangement joins TRBV27 to TRBJ2-6; no clear D. Germline V CDR1 and CDR2: MNHEY, SMNVEV (reference sequence). V was shortened by 1 base and J by 0 bases, with 4 bases between the two germline ends. The CDR3 sequence is 15 residues long. CDR3 coding DNA: TGTGCCAGCAGTTTATGGGTCTCTGGGGCCAACGTCCTGACTTTC. It yields the protein CASSLWVSGANVLTF.

V is TRBV19 and J is TRBJ2-7; 7 bases align to TRBD2. Germline-derived CDR1 and CDR2 are LNHDA and SQIVND (reference sequence). V gave up 5 bases and J gave up 6 bases; unmatched junction bases: 7. The CDR3 totals 13 residues. The CDR3 here is CASSSGGWLEQYF. For the CDR3, the DNA is TGTGCCAGTAGTTCCGGGGGGTGGCTCGAGCAGTACTTC. Full variable domain (rest looked up from reference TRBV19 and TRBJ2-7): DGGITQSPKYLFRKEGQNVTLSCEQNLNHDAMYWYRQDPGQGLRLIYYSQIVNDFQKGDIAEGYSVSREKKESFPLTVTSAQKNPTAFYLCASSSGGWLEQYFGPGTRLTVT.

The rearrangement links TRBV20-1 to TRBJ1-1; no definite D call. The CDR3 extends over 11 amino acids. Germline V gene lookup returns CDR1 DFQATT and CDR2 SNEGSKA (reference sequence). V gave up 3 bases and J gave up 6 bases, with 8 bases separating them. CDR3 sequence: CSASKGSEAFF. The CDR3 coding sequence is TGCAGTGCTAGTAAAGGGTCTGAAGCTTTCTTT.

Details on this clone: Other DNA sequences from this sample encode an identical CDR3 as well. This rearrangement joins TRBV28 to TRBJ2-4; no clear D. The germline V gene encodes CDR1 MDHEN and CDR2 SYDVKM. V dropped 3 bases and J dropped 0 bases, with 6 bases sitting between them. The CDR3 is 14 amino acids. The CDR3 nucleotides read TGTGCCAGCAGTTTGGGGTCAGCCAAAAACATTCAGTACTTC. It specifies CASSLGSAKNIQYF. Full variable domain (remainder filled in from reference TRBV28 and TRBJ2-4): DVKVTQSSRYLVKRTGEKVFLECVQDMDHENMFWYRQDPGLGLRLIYFSYDVKMKEKGDIPEGYSVSREKKERFSLILESASTNQTSMYLCASSLGSAKNIQYFGAGTRLSVL.

V is TRBV19 and J is TRBJ1-2, with TRBD1 matching 7 bases. There are 14 residues in the CDR3. Germline lookup yields CDR1 LNHDA and CDR2 SQIVND (reference sequence). J lost 3 bases, V lost 5 bases, and 6 bases had no gene match. The CDR3 reads CASSRGTEDYGYTF. The DNA for the CDR3 is TGTGCCAGTAGTCGGGGGACAGAGGACTATGGCTACACCTTC.

This clone was seen ten or more times. The CDR3 DNA sequence: TGTGCCAGCAGTTTTCGGGGGGCATTGAGTGGCTACACCTTC. Translating gives CASSFRGALSGYTF. The gene calls are TRBV27 and TRBJ1-2, with D maybe TRBD1 (6 bases). V gave up 3 bases and J gave up 7 bases, with 15 bases separating them. This CDR3 is built from 14 residues. In germline, CDR1 is MNHEY, CDR2 SMNVEV (reference sequence).

This chain connects TRBV15 to TRBJ2-7; 8 positions agree with TRBD1. J lost 2 bases, V lost 5 bases, and 5 bases had no gene match. The length of the CDR3 is 14 residues. The germline V gene has CDR1 LNHNV and CDR2 YYDKDF (reference sequence). In DNA, the CDR3 is TGTGCCACCAGCCTGGGGACAGGACCCTACGAGCAGTACTTC. The encoded protein is CATSLGTGPYEQYF.

Concerning this clone: The sample holds other DNA sequences that translate to the same CDR3. The chain has TRBV5-1 and TRBJ2-5; possible D gene TRBD2, 6 bases. CDR1 and CDR2 (germline): SGHRS, YFSETQ. V was trimmed by 4 bases and J by 5 bases, leaving 15 bases between them. The CDR3 runs to 14 residues. The CDR3 region is CASSIPTSAETQYF. The CDR3 DNA follows: TGCGCCAGCAGCATCCCGACTAGTGCGGAGACCCAGTACTTC.

In regard to this clone: No DNA is shown, since the ends of the CDR3 on it are uncertain; the CDR3 is the one TCRdb lists. The chain employs TRBV7-9 and TRBJ2-3; the table gives TRBD2 as D, unverified against the DNA. Germline V gene sequence: CDR1 SEHNR, CDR2 FQNEAQ (reference sequence). Both ends counted, the CDR3 spans 16 residues. The CDR3 spells CASSFGSGVVIDTQYF.

The chain carries TRBV2 and TRBJ2-2; no definite D call. The CDR3 totals 18 residues. CDR1 is SNHLY, CDR2 FYNNEI, per germline. Between the trimmed V and J ends, which lost 5 bases and 3 bases, there was a span of 22 bases. DNA of the CDR3: TGTGCCAGCAGTTCTCTGGAACTCCAAGGGCGTTACACCGGGGAGCTGTTTTTT. Translating it yields CASSSLELQGRYTGELFF.

This clone turned up a few times. This sequence joins TRBV7-9 and TRBJ1-1; the D is unclear. Germline V CDR1 and CDR2: SEHNR, FQNEAQ (reference sequence). V lost 0 bases and J 7 bases, leaving 9 bases between the germline ends. The CDR3 has 13 residues. CDR3 region: CASSLARVNEAFF. The CDR3, as DNA: TGTGCCAGCAGCTTAGCCCGGGTAAATGAAGCTTTCTTT.

V and J are TRBV7-2 and TRBJ1-2; D uncertain. The CDR3 length is 14 residues. In germline, CDR1 is SGHTA, CDR2 FQGNSA. V was shortened by 0 bases and J by 7 bases, with 12 bases between the two germline ends. The CDR3 here is CASSLAMLPGGYTF. The CDR3 DNA reads as TGTGCCAGCAGCTTAGCGATGTTGCCCGGTGGCTACACCTTC.